This is a list of T cell receptor beta chains from one sample in a study of shared clonotypes between healthy human individuals. Clones were sequenced by immunoSEQ multiplex PCR, and TCRdb holds only the in-frame ones, with some missing. The data hold 600,000 to 800,000 clones, with 72% observed a single time. The specimen sequenced was memory CD4+ T cells sorted from blood. The receptors come from a woman aged 30 to 39 in good health. CDR3s include the opening cysteine and the closing phenylalanine or tryptophan. The order of the fields is D gene, J gene, clone size, V gene, CDR3 protein, CDR3 DNA. D genes are given only for firm matches. The listing skips clone size in some rows; elsewhere it reads once, few, many or a size class.

D: NA; J: TRBJ1-2; size: few; V: TRBV4-1; CDR3: CASSQDRGFGVNYGYTF; DNA: TGCGCCAGCAGCCAAGATAGAGGCTTTGGAGTTAACTATGGCTACACCTTC
D: TRBD2; J: TRBJ2-2; size: few; V: TRBV7-7; CDR3: CASSYLAGNTGELFF; DNA: TGTGCCAGCAGTTATCTAGCGGGGAACACCGGGGAGCTGTTTTTT
D: TRBD1; J: TRBJ2-1; size: NA; V: TRBV5-1; CDR3: CASSGRTGNEQFF; DNA: TGCGCCAGCAGCGGCAGGACAGGGAATGAGCAGTTCTTC
D: NA; J: TRBJ1-5; size: NA; V: TRBV7-2; CDR3: CASSSGQYNQPQHF; DNA: TGTGCCAGCAGCTCCGGACAGTACAATCAGCCCCAGCATTTT
D: NA; J: TRBJ1-1; size: NA; V: TRBV28; CDR3: CASSPPPGQVAFF; DNA: TGTGCCAGCAGTCCCCCTCCGGGCCAAGTGGCTTTCTTT
D: TRBD1; J: TRBJ2-3; size: few; V: TRBV25-1; CDR3: CASTRRGQGTDTQYF; DNA: TGTGCCAGCACCAGACGGGGACAGGGGACAGATACGCAGTATTTT
D: TRBD1; J: TRBJ1-6; size: NA; V: TRBV7-2; CDR3: CASSPGQINSPLHF; DNA: TGTGCCAGCAGCCCGGGACAGATCAATTCACCCCTCCACTTT
D: NA; J: TRBJ2-7; size: NA; V: TRBV5-1; CDR3: CASSRPSRTYEQYF; DNA: TGCGCCAGCTCCCGCCCAAGCCGGACCTACGAGCAGTACTTC
D: NA; J: TRBJ2-7; size: NA; V: TRBV10-3; CDR3: CATARAARSYEQYF; DNA: TGTGCCACCGCTAGGGCAGCACGATCCTACGAGCAGTACTTC
D: NA; J: TRBJ1-5; size: once; V: TRBV27; CDR3: CATRAGTGQPQHF; DNA: TGTGCCACCCGGGCGGGCACGGGGCAGCCCCAGCATTTT
D: NA; J: TRBJ1-2; size: once; V: TRBV28; CDR3: CASSSARSRPYGYTF; DNA: TGTGCCAGCAGTAGTGCTAGGTCAAGGCCCTATGGCTACACCTTC
D: NA; J: TRBJ2-1; size: NA; V: TRBV15; CDR3: CATSVRGSQNEQFF; DNA: TGTGCCACCAGCGTACGTGGCAGTCAAAATGAGCAGTTCTTC
D: TRBD1; J: TRBJ1-1; size: NA; V: TRBV18; CDR3: CASSLGDRGEAFF; DNA: TGTGCCAGCTCACTCGGCGACAGGGGAGAAGCTTTCTTT
D: NA; J: TRBJ1-1; size: NA; V: TRBV7-3; CDR3: CASSLYLYTEAFF; DNA: TGTGCCAGCAGCTTATATCTGTACACTGAAGCTTTCTTT
D: NA; J: TRBJ2-3; size: NA; V: TRBV7-9; CDR3: CASPQLLASSTDTQYF; DNA: TGTGCCAGCCCGCAATTACTAGCATCTAGCACAGATACGCAGTATTTT
D: TRBD2; J: TRBJ2-7; size: NA; V: TRBV11-1; CDR3: CASSPPASSGTYEQYF; DNA: TGTGCCAGCAGCCCCCCCGCAAGTAGCGGGACCTACGAGCAGTACTTC
D: TRBD2; J: TRBJ2-3; size: NA; V: TRBV7-6; CDR3: CASSLVAGGSTDTQYF; DNA: TGTGCCAGCAGCTTAGTAGCGGGAGGGAGCACAGATACGCAGTATTTT